This T cell receptor (beta chain) was sequenced for a study of identical twins. Only healthy Caucasians were enrolled as donors. Germline lookup yields CDR1 KGHDR and CDR2 SFDVKD. V lost 4 bases and J lost 6, with 14 bases in between. The CDR3 is 14 amino acids. This clonotype was observed a handful of times. Its cognate antigen is unknown. Findings and limits, study-wide: High-abundance cord blood beta clonotypes had fewer insertions; memory repertoires showed none. Twins' surplus sharing was weaker for beta out-of-frame sequences.

A universal primer site was incorporated via template switching, and the cDNA contained unique molecular identifiers. TCRdb independently ran MiXCR on the 5' RACE reads; one entry per CDR3 protein. The sample lists 1.5 million to 2 million distinct CDR3 sequences, about 32% seen once, with about 0.3% in the top ten. The V gene is TRBV24-1, the J gene TRBJ1-2; D may be TRBD1 (6 bases). The TCR sequence derives from a newborn girl in good health. The sequencing input was cord blood. The CDR3 reads CATSDARGGDGYTF. Written as DNA, the CDR3 is TGTGCCACCAGTGACGCAAGGGGGGGGGATGGCTACACCTTC.